A selection of T cell receptor beta chains follows, all from one sample in a study of T cells in Graves' hyperthyroidism and ophthalmopathy. TCRdb reprocessed the multiplex PCR reads via MiXCR and lists one record per CDR3 protein. The sample carries some 270,000 distinct CDR3 sequences, roughly 13% recorded once. Sequenced input: blood. The receptors here all came from a middle-aged woman with Graves' hyperthyroidism. Each CDR3 is given with its conserved first and last residue. The D gene is left open where the match is weak. Not every row has a clone size; where given, it reads once, few, many or a size class.

clone_size d_call j_call v_call cdr3_aa cdr3_nt
few - TRBJ1-2 TRBV24-1 CATSDWFSYGYTF TGTGCCACCAGTGATTGGTTCTCCTATGGCTACACCTTC
many - TRBJ2-3 TRBV3-1 CASRPGSTDTQYF TGTGCCAGCAGGCCAGGGAGCACAGATACGCAGTATTTT
few - TRBJ2-7 TRBV27 CASSSRGQTNPRDEQYF TGTGCCAGCAGTTCTCGAGGACAGACTAACCCTCGGGACGAGCAGTACTTC
- - TRBJ2-7 TRBV4-1 CASSQAQGSQNYEQYF TGCGCCAGCAGCCAAGCGCAGGGTAGTCAAAACTACGAGCAGTACTTC
few TRBD1 TRBJ1-6 TRBV5-4 CASSWDREPSPLHF TGTGCCAGCAGCTGGGACAGGGAACCCTCACCCCTCCACTTT
few - TRBJ1-5 TRBV19 CASSITGQRPQHF TGTGCCAGTAGTATAACGGGGCAAAGGCCCCAGCATTTT
few TRBD2 TRBJ2-7 TRBV10-2 CASSSPALAGDSYEQYF TGCGCCAGCAGTTCTCCCGCCCTAGCGGGTGACTCCTACGAGCAGTACTTC
- - TRBJ2-1 TRBV7-9 CASSLGGGIKTEQFF TGTGCCAGCAGCTTAGGTGGCGGGATCAAGACTGAGCAGTTCTTC
few - TRBJ2-7 TRBV18 CASSPQVGAGEQYF TGTGCCAGCTCACCACAGGTGGGGGCCGGCGAGCAGTACTTC
few TRBD1 TRBJ2-3 TRBV6-1 CASRLTGGADTQYF TGTGCCAGCAGACTTACAGGGGGCGCAGATACGCAGTATTTT
many - TRBJ2-2 TRBV3-1 CASSSGGLTGELFF TGTGCCAGCAGCTCAGGAGGACTCACCGGGGAGCTGTTTTTT
many TRBD1 TRBJ1-5 TRBV11-1 CASSHEGTGGNQPQHF TGTGCCAGCAGCCACGAGGGTACAGGGGGCAATCAGCCCCAGCATTTT
many - TRBJ2-7 TRBV2 CASSEWVDYEQYF TGTGCCAGCAGTGAATGGGTGGATTACGAGCAGTACTTC
once - TRBJ1-2 TRBV5-1 CASSFRGPGYGYTF TGTGCCAGCAGCTTCCGGGGGCCGGGGTATGGCTACACCTTC
- - TRBJ1-5 TRBV18 CASSPEGGQPQHF TGTGCCAGCTCACCAGAGGGAGGGCAGCCCCAGCATTTT
few - TRBJ1-5 TRBV27 CASSLTDSSNQPQHF TGTGCCAGCAGTTTAACCGACAGTAGCAATCAGCCCCAGCATTTT
few - TRBJ2-1 TRBV7-9 CASSLGVVYTYNEQFF TGTGCCAGCAGCTTAGGGGTGGTGTATACCTACAATGAGCAGTTCTTC
many TRBD1 TRBJ2-5 TRBV20-1 CSASEGAGETQYF TGCAGTGCCAGTGAGGGGGCCGGGGAGACCCAGTACTTC
many - TRBJ2-7 TRBV6-2/TRBV6-3 CASSYSTGELPEQYF TGTGCCAGCAGTTACTCGACCGGGGAACTCCCCGAGCAGTACTTC